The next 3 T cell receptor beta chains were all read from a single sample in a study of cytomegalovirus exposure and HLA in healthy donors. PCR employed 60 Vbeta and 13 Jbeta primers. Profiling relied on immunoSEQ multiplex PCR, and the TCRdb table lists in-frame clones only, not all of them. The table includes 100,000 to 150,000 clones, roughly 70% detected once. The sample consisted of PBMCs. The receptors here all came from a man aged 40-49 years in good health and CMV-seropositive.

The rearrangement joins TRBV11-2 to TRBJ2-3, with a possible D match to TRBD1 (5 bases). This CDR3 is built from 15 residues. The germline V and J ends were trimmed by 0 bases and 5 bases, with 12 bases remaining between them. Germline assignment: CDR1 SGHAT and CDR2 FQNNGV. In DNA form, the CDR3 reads TGTGCCAGCAGCTTAGATCGCGCAGGGTTAGATACGCAGTATTTT. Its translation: CASSLDRAGLDTQYF.

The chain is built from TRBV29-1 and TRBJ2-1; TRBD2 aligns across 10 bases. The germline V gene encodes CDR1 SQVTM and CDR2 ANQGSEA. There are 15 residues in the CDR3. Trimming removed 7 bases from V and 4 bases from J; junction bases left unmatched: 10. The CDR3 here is CSAGPGTSVYNEQFF. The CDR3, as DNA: TGCAGCGCTGGTCCCGGGACTAGCGTATACAATGAGCAGTTCTTC.

The CDR3 spells CASRLQAFMNTEAFF. The CDR3 region has the DNA TGTGCCAGCAGGCTACAGGCCTTCATGAACACTGAAGCTTTCTTT. V gene TRBV28 combines with J gene TRBJ1-1; D is possibly TRBD1 (5 bases). This CDR3 has 15 residues. V lost 6 bases and J lost 0, with 14 bases in between. The germline gives CDR1 MDHEN, CDR2 SYDVKM.